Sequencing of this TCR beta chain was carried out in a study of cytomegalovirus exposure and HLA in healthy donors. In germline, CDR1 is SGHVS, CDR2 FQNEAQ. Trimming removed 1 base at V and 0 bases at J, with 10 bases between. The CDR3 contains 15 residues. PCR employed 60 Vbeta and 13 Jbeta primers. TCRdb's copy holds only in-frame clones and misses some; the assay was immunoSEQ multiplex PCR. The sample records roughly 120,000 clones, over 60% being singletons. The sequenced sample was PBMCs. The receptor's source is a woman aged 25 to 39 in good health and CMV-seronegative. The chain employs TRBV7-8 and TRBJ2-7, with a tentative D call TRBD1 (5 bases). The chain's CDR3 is CASSLGDSSSYEQYF. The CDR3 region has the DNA TGTGCCAGCAGCTTAGGCGACAGCAGCTCCTACGAGCAGTACTTC.